The 27 T cell receptor beta chains in this list originate from one sample, sequenced in a study of Tregs in tolerant kidney transplant recipients. Mixed chimerism was transient after nonmyeloablative marrow transplants from related graft donors. Libraries were prepared by immunoSEQ multiplex PCR; TCRdb keeps only in-frame clonotypes and omits some of them. In the table there are tens of thousands of clones, roughly 93% of which are singletons. This material consisted of CD4+ T cells from blood (PBMCs), taken 12 months after the transplant. These receptors came from a human patient who received a combined kidney and bone marrow transplant. The T cells may come from the graft donor.

The chain carries TRBV4-3 and TRBJ1-1, with D perhaps matching TRBD1 (5 bases). With 4 bases removed from V and 1 base from J, the gap between germline ends came to 10 bases. Germline values: CDR1 LGHNA, CDR2 YSLEER. The CDR3 consists of 14 residues. Here the CDR3 reads CASSPDTRNTEAFF. The CDR3 DNA reads TGCGCCAGCAGCCCGGACACAAGGAACACTGAAGCTTTCTTT.

DNA for the CDR3: TGTGCCACCAGCAGAGGGGGAACAGGGGTTGGTGAGACCCAGTACTTC. As protein: CATSRGGTGVGETQYF. The chain recombines TRBV15 with TRBJ2-5, with TRBD1 matching 7 bases. The CDR3 is made up of 16 amino acids. Germline V gene data show CDR1 as LNHNV and CDR2 as YYDKDF (reference sequence). V shed 1 base, J shed 5 bases, and the junction held 10 bases outside the gene matches.

The rearrangement links TRBV29-1 to TRBJ1-1; 7 nucleotides agree with TRBD1. The CDR3 loop spans 12 amino acids. The trim removed 3 bases at V and 7 bases at J, leaving 5 bases unmatched. Germline V gives CDR1 SQVTM, CDR2 ANQGSEA. DNA of the CDR3: TGCAGCGTTGATGGCGGGGACAGTGAAGCTTTCTTT. It translates to CSVDGGDSEAFF.

The chain is built from TRBV7-6 and TRBJ2-7; TRBD1 is a possible D gene (5 bases). Trimming removed 1 base at V and 2 bases at J, with 18 bases between. This CDR3 has 17 residues. Germline V gives CDR1 SGHVS, CDR2 FNYEAQ. The CDR3 reads CASSLVLPRAGPYEQYF. In DNA form, the CDR3 reads TGTGCCAGCAGCTTAGTCCTCCCCAGGGCAGGACCCTACGAGCAGTACTTC.

This chain connects TRBV5-1 to TRBJ2-3, with 9 positions matching TRBD1. Germline assignment: CDR1 SGHRS and CDR2 YFSETQ. There are 15 residues in the CDR3. With 4 bases clipped from V and 3 bases from J, the junction kept 6 bases outside the gene matches. The CDR3: CASSRDRVLTDTQYF. The CDR3 bases are TGCGCCAGCAGCCGGGACAGGGTTTTGACAGATACGCAGTATTTT.

Only one count was recorded for this clone. V is TRBV4-3 and J is TRBJ1-1, with D possibly TRBD1 on 5 matching bases. The germline V gene encodes CDR1 LGHNA and CDR2 YSLEER. The CDR3 consists of 15 residues. The germline V and J ends were trimmed by 0 bases and 3 bases, with 11 bases remaining between them. The CDR3 loop reads CASSQESRAYTEAFF. As DNA, the CDR3 is TGCGCCAGCAGCCAAGAATCCAGGGCGTACACTGAAGCTTTCTTT.

The chain employs TRBV4-1 and TRBJ1-1, with TRBD1 matching over 7 bases. Germline V CDR1 and CDR2: MGHRA, YSYEKL. The CDR3 consists of 20 residues. J gave up 4 bases and V 5 bases, and 25 bases lay outside the gene matches. The CDR3 sequence is CASSIDRARGTANSGTEAFF. CDR3 nucleotide sequence: TGCGCCAGCAGCATAGACAGGGCCCGGGGCACGGCGAACAGTGGCACTGAAGCTTTCTTT.

The V call is TRBV30, the J call TRBJ2-5; TRBD1 matches at 7 bases. The CDR3 has 13 amino acids. Germline trimming cut 5 bases from V and 0 bases from J; bases unmatched to any gene: 3. Germline-derived CDR1 and CDR2 are GTSNPN and SVGIG (reference sequence). CDR3 coding DNA: TGTGCCTGGGACAGGGTGTACCAAGAGACCCAGTACTTC. Translated, it gives CAWDRVYQETQYF.

The chain links TRBV10-3 to TRBJ2-2; TRBD1 agrees at 9 bases. After removal of 9 bases from V and 1 base from J, the junction contained 6 bases not matched to a gene. Germline V lookup: CDR1 ENHRY, CDR2 SYGVKD. There are 15 residues in the CDR3. The CDR3 loop reads CAIFEGQGNTGELFF. The DNA of the CDR3 is TGTGCCATATTCGAGGGACAGGGGAACACCGGGGAGCTGTTTTTT.

This chain joins TRBV29-1 and TRBJ1-1, with D perhaps matching TRBD1 (6 bases). CDR1 is SQVTM, CDR2 ANQGSEA, per germline. V was pared by 7 bases and J by 4 bases, with 16 bases between. CDR3 length: 13 residues. CDR3 DNA: TGCAGCGCTCAACAGGGTTTGAGCACTGAAGCTTTCTTT. It specifies CSAQQGLSTEAFF.

This chain joins TRBV4-3 and TRBJ2-3, with TRBD2 as a possible D gene (5 bases). The CDR3 contains 17 residues. Germline CDR1 reads LGHNA; CDR2 reads YSLEER. V was shortened by 0 bases and J by 0 bases, with 13 bases between the two germline ends. The CDR3 nucleotides read TGCGCCAGCAGCCAAGATGTCGGGGTCCCTAGCACAGATACGCAGTATTTT. It codes for CASSQDVGVPSTDTQYF.

The gene calls are TRBV5-6 and TRBJ1-2, with D tentatively TRBD1 (5 bases). The V and J ends lost 2 bases and 1 base respectively, with 15 bases between them. The CDR3 has 16 amino acids. Germline V gene data show CDR1 as SGHDT and CDR2 as YYEEEE. The CDR3 DNA follows: TGTGCCAGCAGCTTCGGGCAGGCGGGGGTTAACTATGGCTACACCTTC. Amino acids: CASSFGQAGVNYGYTF.

This chain connects TRBV2 to TRBJ1-1, with D hard to call. Looked up from germline, CDR1 is SNHLY and CDR2 is FYNNEI. Trimming removed 5 bases from V and 1 base from J, with 8 bases in between. CDR3 length equals 13 residues. This CDR3 is CASSTRQNTEAFF. The CDR3 nucleotides are TGTGCCAGCAGTACCCGACAGAACACTGAAGCTTTCTTT.

The chain has TRBV5-1 and TRBJ2-5; possibly TRBD2 for D (6 bases). With 3 bases removed from V and 3 bases from J, the gap between germline ends came to 15 bases. Germline V gene data show CDR1 as SGHRS and CDR2 as YFSETQ. The CDR3 length is 15 residues. For the CDR3, the DNA is TGCGCCAGCAGCTGGGGGGTGGGAACAGAAGAGACCCAGTACTTC. It yields the protein CASSWGVGTEETQYF.

The table lists this clone with a count of one. This sequence joins TRBV5-1 and TRBJ2-7; no clear D gene. Per the germline V gene, CDR1 is SGHRS and CDR2 is YFSETQ. The CDR3 is 17 residues long. The V end was cut by 4 bases, the J end by 0 bases, with 20 bases between. The CDR3: CASSPLGGGMSSYEQYF. CDR3 nucleotides: TGCGCCAGCAGCCCCCTCGGCGGCGGCATGAGCTCCTACGAGCAGTACTTC. Filled out from reference TRBV5-1 and TRBJ2-7, the complete variable domain reads KAGVTQTPRYLIKTRGQQVTLSCSPISGHRSVSWYQQTPGQGLQFLFEYFSETQRNKGNFPGRFSGRQFSNSRSEMNVSTLELGDSALYLCASSPLGGGMSSYEQYFGPGTRLTVT.

V usage is TRBV19 and J usage is TRBJ1-5; TRBD1 aligns across 10 bases. Germline loops: CDR1 LNHDA, CDR2 SQIVND (reference sequence). CDR3 length equals 16 residues. Trimming took 3 bases from V and 5 from J; bases not matched to a gene: 7. The DNA for the CDR3 is TGTGCCAGTAGTATGAGCCTGGGACAGGGGCATCAGCCCCAGCATTTT. As protein: CASSMSLGQGHQPQHF. The full variable domain, its missing parts supplied by reference TRBV19 and TRBJ1-5, is DGGITQSPKYLFRKEGQNVTLSCEQNLNHDAMYWYRQDPGQGLRLIYYSQIVNDFQKGDIAEGYSVSREKKESFPLTVTSAQKNPTAFYLCASSMSLGQGHQPQHFGDGTRLSIL.

This clone was detected only once. This chain connects TRBV7-9 to TRBJ2-7; 8 bases match TRBD2. Germline V gene data show CDR1 as SEHNR and CDR2 as FQNEAQ (reference sequence). The CDR3 is 13 residues long. Unmatched junction bases numbered 6, after V lost 8 bases and J lost 3 bases. The chain's CDR3 is CASDPGGGYEQYF. CDR3 bases: TGTGCCAGCGACCCCGGGGGGGGCTACGAGCAGTACTTC. Using reference TRBV7-9 and TRBJ2-7 for the parts outside the CDR3, the full variable domain is DTGVSQNPRHKITKRGQNVTFRCDPISEHNRLYWYRQTLGQGPEFLTYFQNEAQLEKSRLLSDRFSAERPKGSFSTLEIQRTEQGDSAMYLCASDPGGGYEQYFGPGTRLTVT.

V usage is TRBV28 and J usage is TRBJ2-3; perhaps TRBD2 as D (6 bases). From germline, CDR1 is MDHEN and CDR2 SYDVKM. The CDR3 has 15 amino acids. Trimming took 5 bases from V and 1 from J, leaving 13 bases between them. The CDR3 protein is CASSPWGVGTDTQYF. CDR3 nucleotides: TGTGCCAGCAGTCCCTGGGGGGTGGGCACAGATACGCAGTATTTT.

The chain employs TRBV19 and TRBJ2-5, with 7 bases matching TRBD1. The CDR3 consists of 14 residues. Trimming cost V 7 bases and J 4 bases; bases outside gene matches: 9. The germline V gene encodes CDR1 LNHDA and CDR2 SQIVND (reference sequence). CDR3 nucleotides: TGTGCCAGTAAAATGGGACAGTGGGTAGAGACCCAGTACTTC. Amino acid sequence: CASKMGQWVETQYF.

The V and J genes are TRBV10-3 and TRBJ1-2; D possibly corresponds to TRBD1 (5 bases). The CDR3 consists of 13 residues. Trimming took off 4 bases at V and 3 bases at J, with 9 bases between the two ends. Germline CDR1 and CDR2: ENHRY and SYGVKD. The CDR3 DNA follows: TGTGCCATCAGTGCGGAACAGGACTATGGCTACACCTTC. Translating gives CAISAEQDYGYTF.

This chain links TRBV5-1 with TRBJ2-3; D unclear. This CDR3 has 16 residues. With 0 bases removed from V and 2 bases from J, the gap between germline ends came to 13 bases. Germline assignment: CDR1 SGHRS and CDR2 YFSETQ. CDR3 DNA sequence: TGCGCCAGCAGCTTGGAGGCGGTCCCATTCACAGATACGCAGTATTTT. It encodes CASSLEAVPFTDTQYF.

This chain links TRBV5-1 with TRBJ2-5, with D hard to call. Trimming pared 0 bases from V and 1 base from J, leaving 10 bases between. Germline V gene sequence: CDR1 SGHRS, CDR2 YFSETQ. This CDR3 region has 15 residues. The CDR3 loop reads CASSLAVLPQETQYF. CDR3 coding DNA: TGCGCCAGCAGCTTGGCCGTACTACCCCAAGAGACCCAGTACTTC. Using reference TRBV5-1 and TRBJ2-5 for the parts outside the CDR3, the full variable domain is KAGVTQTPRYLIKTRGQQVTLSCSPISGHRSVSWYQQTPGQGLQFLFEYFSETQRNKGNFPGRFSGRQFSNSRSEMNVSTLELGDSALYLCASSLAVLPQETQYFGPGTRLLVL.

DNA for the CDR3: TGCGCCAGCACCACAAGGACAGGGAGATACGAGCAGTACTTC. It encodes CASTTRTGRYEQYF. The V and J genes are TRBV10-2 and TRBJ2-7; 8 positions match TRBD1. The V segment lost 7 bases and the J segment 4 bases; nucleotides outside the gene matches: 9. Germline CDR1 and CDR2: WSHSY and SAAADI. The CDR3 has 14 amino acids.

The chain joins TRBV5-4 to TRBJ2-1; possibly TRBD1 for D (6 bases). The length of the CDR3 is 15 residues. Trimming shortened V by 0 bases and J by 6 bases, and 13 bases separated the two germline ends. Germline V gene lookup returns CDR1 SGHNT and CDR2 YYREEE (reference sequence). DNA of the CDR3: TGTGCCAGCAGCTTGGTAGGGGGTGGGCCCAATGAGCAGTTCTTC. It specifies CASSLVGGGPNEQFF. The variable domain in full, completed from reference TRBV5-4 and TRBJ2-1, reads ETGVTQSPTHLIKTRGQQVTLRCSSQSGHNTVSWYQQALGQGPQFIFQYYREEENGRGNFPPRFSGLQFPNYSSELNVNALELDDSALYLCASSLVGGGPNEQFFGPGTRLTVL.

The chain employs TRBV5-4 and TRBJ2-1, with TRBD1 as a possible D gene (6 bases). There are 12 residues in the CDR3. Germline V gives CDR1 SGHNT, CDR2 YYREEE (reference sequence). Trimming pared 4 bases from V and 6 bases from J, leaving 8 bases between. The CDR3 DNA reads TGTGCCAGCAGCGGCAGGGGCAATGAGCAGTTCTTC. This translates into CASSGRGNEQFF. Together with reference TRBV5-4 and TRBJ2-1, the CDR3 gives the full variable domain: ETGVTQSPTHLIKTRGQQVTLRCSSQSGHNTVSWYQQALGQGPQFIFQYYREEENGRGNFPPRFSGLQFPNYSSELNVNALELDDSALYLCASSGRGNEQFFGPGTRLTVL.

This rearrangement joins TRBV5-6 to TRBJ2-5, with D maybe TRBD2 (6 bases). Trimming pared 3 bases from V and 4 bases from J, leaving 10 bases between. The CDR3 runs 13 residues. Germline-derived CDR1 and CDR2 are SGHDT and YYEEEE. CDR3 protein: CASSSGSRETQYF. The CDR3 region has the DNA TGTGCCAGCAGCTCCGGGAGTCGAGAGACCCAGTACTTC. The full variable domain, in which reference TRBV5-6 and TRBJ2-5 provide the parts outside the CDR3, is DAGVTQSPTHLIKTRGQQVTLRCSPKSGHDTVSWYQQALGQGPQFIFQYYEEEERQRGNFPDRFSGHQFPNYSSELNVNALLLGDSALYLCASSSGSRETQYFGPGTRLLVL.

V gene TRBV7-7 combines with J gene TRBJ2-1; D is ambiguous. V was pared by 5 bases and J by 5 bases, with 10 bases between. Germline assignment: CDR1 SSHAT and CDR2 FNYEAQ (reference sequence). The CDR3 extends over 13 amino acids. CDR3 amino acids: CASSPRLNNEQFF. CDR3 bases: TGTGCCAGCAGCCCCCGACTGAACAATGAGCAGTTCTTC.